Listed here is a single T cell receptor beta chain. The V end was cut by 4 bases, the J end by 10 bases, with 9 bases between. The CDR3 is 12 residues long. These data are taken from a study of shared clonotypes between healthy human individuals. Here immunoSEQ multiplex PCR was the method, and the copy in TCRdb shows in-frame clones only, minus some. The data contain 2 million or so clones, 95% of them singletons. The sample was naive CD4+ T cells sorted from blood. Specified subset: CD45RA+ positively selected. This rearrangement joins TRBV5-7 to TRBJ1-6; the D gene is possibly TRBD1 (5 bases). TRBV5-7 is recorded as an ORF, its role being uncertain. The TCR comes from a man aged 18 to 29 in good health. CDR3 loop: CASSPRESPLHF. CDR3 coding DNA: TGTGCCAGCAGCCCCAGGGAATCACCCCTCCACTTT.